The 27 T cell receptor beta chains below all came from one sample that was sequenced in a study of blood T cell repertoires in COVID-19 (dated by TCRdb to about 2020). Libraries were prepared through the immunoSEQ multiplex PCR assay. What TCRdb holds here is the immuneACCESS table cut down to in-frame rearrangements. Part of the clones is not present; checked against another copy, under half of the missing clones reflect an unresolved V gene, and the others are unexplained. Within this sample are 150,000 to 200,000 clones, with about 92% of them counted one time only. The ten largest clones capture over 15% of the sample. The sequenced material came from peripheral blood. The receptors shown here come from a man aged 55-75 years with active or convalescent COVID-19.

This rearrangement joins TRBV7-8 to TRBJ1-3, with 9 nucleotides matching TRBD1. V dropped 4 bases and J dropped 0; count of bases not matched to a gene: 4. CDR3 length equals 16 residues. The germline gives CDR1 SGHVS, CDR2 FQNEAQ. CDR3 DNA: TGTGCCAGCAGCTCGGGACAGGGAATCTCTGGAAACACCATATATTTT. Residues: CASSSGQGISGNTIYF.

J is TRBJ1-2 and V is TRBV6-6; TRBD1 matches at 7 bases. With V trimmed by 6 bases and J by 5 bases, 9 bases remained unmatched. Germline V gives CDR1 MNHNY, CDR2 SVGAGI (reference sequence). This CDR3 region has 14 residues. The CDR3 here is CASSLPRQGYGYTF. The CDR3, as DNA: TGTGCCAGCAGCCTACCTCGACAGGGTTATGGCTACACCTTC.

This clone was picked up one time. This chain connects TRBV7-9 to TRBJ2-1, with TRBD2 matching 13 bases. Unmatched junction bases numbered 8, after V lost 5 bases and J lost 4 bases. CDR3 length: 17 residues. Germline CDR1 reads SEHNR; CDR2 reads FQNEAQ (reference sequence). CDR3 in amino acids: CASSSPGTSGKYNEQFF. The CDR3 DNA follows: TGTGCCAGCAGCAGTCCCGGGACTAGCGGGAAGTACAATGAGCAGTTCTTC.

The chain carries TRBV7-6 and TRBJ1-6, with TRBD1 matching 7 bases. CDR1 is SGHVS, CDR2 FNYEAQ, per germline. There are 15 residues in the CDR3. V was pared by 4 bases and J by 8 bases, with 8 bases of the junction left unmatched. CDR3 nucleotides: TGTGCCAGCAGCTCAAGGCGGACAGGTGATTCACCCCTCCACTTT. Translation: CASSSRRTGDSPLHF.

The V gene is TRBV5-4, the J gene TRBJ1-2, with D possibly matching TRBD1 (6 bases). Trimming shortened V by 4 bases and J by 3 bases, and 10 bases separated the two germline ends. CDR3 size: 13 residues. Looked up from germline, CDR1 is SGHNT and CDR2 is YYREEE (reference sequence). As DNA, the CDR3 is TGTGCCAGCAGCACCAGGACAGACTATGGCTACACCTTC. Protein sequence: CASSTRTDYGYTF.

The CDR3 is CSVGGQGPSTDTQYF. The CDR3 DNA is TGCAGCGTGGGAGGACAGGGGCCTAGCACAGATACGCAGTATTTT. The chain links TRBV29-1 to TRBJ2-3; 9 bases map to TRBD1. Trimming removed 6 bases from V and 0 bases from J; junction bases left unmatched: 7. Germline CDR1 is SQVTM and CDR2 is ANQGSEA. CDR3 length equals 15 residues.

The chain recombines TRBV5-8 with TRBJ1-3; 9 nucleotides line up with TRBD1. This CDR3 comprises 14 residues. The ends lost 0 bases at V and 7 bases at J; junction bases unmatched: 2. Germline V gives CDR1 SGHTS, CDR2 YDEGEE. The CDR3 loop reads CASSLGQGVNTIYF. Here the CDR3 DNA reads TGTGCCAGCAGCTTGGGACAGGGGGTGAACACCATATATTTT.

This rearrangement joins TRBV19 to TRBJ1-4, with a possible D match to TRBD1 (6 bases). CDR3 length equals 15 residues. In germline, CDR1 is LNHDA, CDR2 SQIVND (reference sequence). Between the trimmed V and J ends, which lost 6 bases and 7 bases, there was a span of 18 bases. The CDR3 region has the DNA TGTGCCAGTAGCGGAACAGGGAATTTTTTTGAAAAACTGTTTTTT. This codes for CASSGTGNFFEKLFF.

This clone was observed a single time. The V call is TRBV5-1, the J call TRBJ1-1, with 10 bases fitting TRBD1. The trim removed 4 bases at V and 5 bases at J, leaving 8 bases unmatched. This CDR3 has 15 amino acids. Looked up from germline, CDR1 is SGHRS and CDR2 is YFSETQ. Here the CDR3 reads CASSRRTGGGTEAFF. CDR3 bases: TGCGCCAGCAGCCGCCGGACAGGGGGAGGGACTGAAGCTTTCTTT.

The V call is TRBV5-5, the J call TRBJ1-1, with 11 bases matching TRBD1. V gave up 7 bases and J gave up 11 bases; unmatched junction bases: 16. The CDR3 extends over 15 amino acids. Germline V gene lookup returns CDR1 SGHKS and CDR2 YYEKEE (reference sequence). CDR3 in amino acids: CASVKNPGTGGSAFF. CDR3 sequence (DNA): TGTGCCAGCGTCAAAAACCCCGGGACAGGGGGTTCGGCTTTCTTT.

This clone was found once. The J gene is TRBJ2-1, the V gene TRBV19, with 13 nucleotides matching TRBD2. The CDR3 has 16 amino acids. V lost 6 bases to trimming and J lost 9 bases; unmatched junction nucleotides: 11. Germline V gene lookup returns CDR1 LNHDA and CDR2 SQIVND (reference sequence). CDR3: CASRDSGTSGVIEQFF. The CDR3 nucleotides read TGTGCCAGTAGGGACTCCGGGACTAGCGGGGTCATTGAGCAGTTCTTC.

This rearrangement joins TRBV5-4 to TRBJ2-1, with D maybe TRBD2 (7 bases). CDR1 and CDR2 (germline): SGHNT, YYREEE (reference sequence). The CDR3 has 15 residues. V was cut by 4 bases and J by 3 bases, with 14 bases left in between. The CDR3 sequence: CASSATGGLYNEQFF. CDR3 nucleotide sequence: TGTGCCAGCAGCGCGACGGGGGGCCTCTACAATGAGCAGTTCTTC.

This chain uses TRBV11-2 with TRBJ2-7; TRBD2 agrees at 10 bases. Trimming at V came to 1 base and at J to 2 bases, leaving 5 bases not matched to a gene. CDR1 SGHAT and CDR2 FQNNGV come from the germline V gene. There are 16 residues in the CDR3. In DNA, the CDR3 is TGTGCCAGCAGCTTAGGGGCTAGCGGGAGAACCTACGAGCAGTACTTC. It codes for CASSLGASGRTYEQYF.

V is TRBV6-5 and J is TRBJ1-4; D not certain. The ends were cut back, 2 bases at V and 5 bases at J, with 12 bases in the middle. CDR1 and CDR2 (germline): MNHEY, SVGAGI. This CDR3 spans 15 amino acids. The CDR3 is CASSYDHTENEKLFF. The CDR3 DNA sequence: TGTGCCAGCAGTTACGACCATACAGAAAATGAAAAACTGTTTTTT.

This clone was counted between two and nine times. The CDR3 is CASSDRITYEQYF. The CDR3 DNA is TGTGCCAGCAGCGACAGAATAACCTACGAGCAGTACTTC. This rearrangement joins TRBV5-6 to TRBJ2-7; possibly TRBD1 for D (5 bases). This CDR3 has 13 amino acids. V was clipped by 4 bases and J by 2 bases, with 10 bases between them. The germline V gene has CDR1 SGHDT and CDR2 YYEEEE.

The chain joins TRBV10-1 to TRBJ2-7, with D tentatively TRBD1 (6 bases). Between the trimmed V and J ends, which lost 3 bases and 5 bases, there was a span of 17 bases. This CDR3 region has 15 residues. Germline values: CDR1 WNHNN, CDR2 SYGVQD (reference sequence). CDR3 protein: CASSDLQGTIDEQYF. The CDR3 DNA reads TGCGCCAGCAGTGACCTACAGGGAACCATCGACGAGCAGTACTTC.

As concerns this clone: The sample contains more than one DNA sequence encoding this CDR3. The CDR3 loop reads CASSYVGGYGYTF. In DNA, the CDR3 is TGTGCCAGCAGTTACGTGGGGGGTTATGGCTACACCTTC. The J gene is TRBJ1-2, the V gene TRBV6-5, with a weak D call TRBD1 (5 bases). Per germline, CDR1 MNHEY and CDR2 SVGAGI. Trimming removed 2 bases from V and 5 bases from J, with 9 bases in between. This CDR3 is 13 amino acids long.

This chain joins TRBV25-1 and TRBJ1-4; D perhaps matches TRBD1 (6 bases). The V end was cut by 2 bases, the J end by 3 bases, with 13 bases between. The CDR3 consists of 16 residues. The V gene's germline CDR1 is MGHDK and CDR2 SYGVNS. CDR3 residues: CASSEPHRASNEKLFF. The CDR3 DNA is TGTGCCAGCAGTGAACCCCACAGGGCATCTAATGAAAAACTGTTTTTT.

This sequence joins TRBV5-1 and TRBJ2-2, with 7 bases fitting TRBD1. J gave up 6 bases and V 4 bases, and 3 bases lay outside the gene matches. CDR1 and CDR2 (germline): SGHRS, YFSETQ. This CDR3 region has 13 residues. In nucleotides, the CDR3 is TGCGCCAGCAGCCTTGACAGGGCCGGGGAGCTGTTTTTT. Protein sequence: CASSLDRAGELFF.

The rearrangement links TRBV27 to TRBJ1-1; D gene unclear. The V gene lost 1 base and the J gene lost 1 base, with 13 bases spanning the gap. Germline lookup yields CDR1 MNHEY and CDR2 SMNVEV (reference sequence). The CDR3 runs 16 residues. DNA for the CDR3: TGTGCCAGCAGTTTATATTACAGCTTCTCGAACACTGAAGCTTTCTTT. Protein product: CASSLYYSFSNTEAFF.

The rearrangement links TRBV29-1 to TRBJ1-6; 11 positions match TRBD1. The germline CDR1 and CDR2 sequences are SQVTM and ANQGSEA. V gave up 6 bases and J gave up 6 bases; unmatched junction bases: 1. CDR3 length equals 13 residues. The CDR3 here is CSVGQGANSPLHF. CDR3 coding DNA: TGCAGCGTCGGACAGGGGGCTAATTCACCCCTCCACTTT.

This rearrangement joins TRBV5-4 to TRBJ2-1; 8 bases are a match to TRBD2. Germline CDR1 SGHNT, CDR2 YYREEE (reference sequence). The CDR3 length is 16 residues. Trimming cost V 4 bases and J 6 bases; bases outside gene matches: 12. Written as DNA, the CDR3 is TGTGCCAGCAGCAGAGACAGCGGGAGTGCGAGCAATGAGCAGTTCTTC. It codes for CASSRDSGSASNEQFF.

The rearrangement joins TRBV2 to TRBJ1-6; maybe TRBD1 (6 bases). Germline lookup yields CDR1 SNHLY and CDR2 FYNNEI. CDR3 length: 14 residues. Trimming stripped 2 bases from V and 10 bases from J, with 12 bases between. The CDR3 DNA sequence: TGTGCCAGCAGTGAACTGGCAGGGGTATCACCCCTCCACTTT. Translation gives CASSELAGVSPLHF. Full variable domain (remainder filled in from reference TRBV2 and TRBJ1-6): EPEVTQTPSHQVTQMGQEVILRCVPISNHLYFYWYRQILGQKVEFLVSFYNNEISEKSEIFDDQFSVERPDGSNFTLKIRSTKLEDSAMYFCASSELAGVSPLHFGNGTRLTVT.

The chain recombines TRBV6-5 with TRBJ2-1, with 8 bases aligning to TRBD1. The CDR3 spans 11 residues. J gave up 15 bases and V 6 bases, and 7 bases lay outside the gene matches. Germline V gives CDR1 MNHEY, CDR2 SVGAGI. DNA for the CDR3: TGTGCCAGCAGCCAGGGACAGGAATGGTTCTTC. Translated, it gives CASSQGQEWFF.

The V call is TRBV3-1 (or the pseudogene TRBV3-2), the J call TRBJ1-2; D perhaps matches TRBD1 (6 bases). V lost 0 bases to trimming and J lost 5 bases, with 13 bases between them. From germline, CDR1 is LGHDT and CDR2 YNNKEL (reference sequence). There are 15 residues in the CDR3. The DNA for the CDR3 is TGTGCCAGCAGCCAAGACCGTACAGGGATATATGGCTACACCTTC. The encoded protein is CASSQDRTGIYGYTF.

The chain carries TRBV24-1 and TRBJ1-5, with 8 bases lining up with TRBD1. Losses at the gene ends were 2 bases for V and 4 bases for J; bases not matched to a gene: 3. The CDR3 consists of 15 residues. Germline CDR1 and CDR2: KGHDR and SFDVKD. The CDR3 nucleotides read TGTGCCACCAGTGATTCCGGGACAGGAAATCAGCCCCAGCATTTT. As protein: CATSDSGTGNQPQHF.

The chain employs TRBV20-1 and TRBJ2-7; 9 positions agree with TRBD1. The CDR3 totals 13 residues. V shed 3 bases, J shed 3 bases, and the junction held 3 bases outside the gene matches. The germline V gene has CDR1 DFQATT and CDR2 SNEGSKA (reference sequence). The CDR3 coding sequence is TGCAGTGCTAGTGGGGACAGGGTCTACGAGCAGTACTTC. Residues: CSASGDRVYEQYF.